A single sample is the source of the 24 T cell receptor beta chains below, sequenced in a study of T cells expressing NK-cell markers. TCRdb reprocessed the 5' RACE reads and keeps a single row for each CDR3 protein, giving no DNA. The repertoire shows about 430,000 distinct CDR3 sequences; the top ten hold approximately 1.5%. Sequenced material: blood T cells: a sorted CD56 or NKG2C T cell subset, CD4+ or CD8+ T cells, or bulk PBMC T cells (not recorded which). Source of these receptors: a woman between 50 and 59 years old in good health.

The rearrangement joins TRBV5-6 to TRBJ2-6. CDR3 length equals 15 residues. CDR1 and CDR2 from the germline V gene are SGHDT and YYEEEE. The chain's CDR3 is CASSPMSSGANVLTF. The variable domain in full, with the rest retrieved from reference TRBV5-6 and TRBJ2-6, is DAGVTQSPTHLIKTRGQQVTLRCSPKSGHDTVSWYQQALGQGPQFIFQYYEEEERQRGNFPDRFSGHQFPNYSSELNVNALLLGDSALYLCASSPMSSGANVLTFGAGSRLTVL.

The CDR3 here is CSVAGHIYNEQFF. This chain joins TRBV29-1 and TRBJ2-1; TCRdb calls TRBD1, which cannot be checked without DNA. The CDR3 consists of 13 residues. Germline V gene lookup returns CDR1 SQVTM and CDR2 ANQGSEA.

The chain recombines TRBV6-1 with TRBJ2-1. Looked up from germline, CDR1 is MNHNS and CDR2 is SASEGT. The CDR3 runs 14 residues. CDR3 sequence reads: CASSASHAVYEQFF.

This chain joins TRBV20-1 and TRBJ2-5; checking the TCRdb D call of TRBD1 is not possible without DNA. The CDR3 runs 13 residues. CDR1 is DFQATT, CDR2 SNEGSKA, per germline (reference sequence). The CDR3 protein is CSAPGASQETQYF.

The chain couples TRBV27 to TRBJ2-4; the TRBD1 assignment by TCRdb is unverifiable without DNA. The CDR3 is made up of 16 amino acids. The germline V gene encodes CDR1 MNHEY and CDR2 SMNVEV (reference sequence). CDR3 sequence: CASVAQGGLAKNIQYF.

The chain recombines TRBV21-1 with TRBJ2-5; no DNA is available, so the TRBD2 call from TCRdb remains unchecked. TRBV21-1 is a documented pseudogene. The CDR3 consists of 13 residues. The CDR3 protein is CASAEGIQETQYF.

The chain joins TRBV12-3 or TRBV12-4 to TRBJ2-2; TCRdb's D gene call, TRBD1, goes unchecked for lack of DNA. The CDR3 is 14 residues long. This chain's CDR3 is CASSLRQATGELFF.

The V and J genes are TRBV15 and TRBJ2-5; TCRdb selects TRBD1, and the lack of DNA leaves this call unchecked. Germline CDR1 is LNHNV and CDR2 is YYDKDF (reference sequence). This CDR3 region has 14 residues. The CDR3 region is CATRPGTHQETQYF.

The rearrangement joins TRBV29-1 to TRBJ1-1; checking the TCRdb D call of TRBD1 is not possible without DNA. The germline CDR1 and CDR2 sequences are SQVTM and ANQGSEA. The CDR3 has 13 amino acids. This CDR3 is CSVGQGLNTEAFF.

The CDR3 reads CASSFMRRGAKNIQYF. The chain couples TRBV12-3 or TRBV12-4 to TRBJ2-4; the TCRdb D gene call, TRBD1, has no DNA to confirm it. CDR3 length equals 16 residues.

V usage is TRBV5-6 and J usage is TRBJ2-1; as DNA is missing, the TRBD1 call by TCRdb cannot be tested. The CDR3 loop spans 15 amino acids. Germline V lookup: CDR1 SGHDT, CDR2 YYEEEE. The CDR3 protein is CASFTRGVGYNEQFF.

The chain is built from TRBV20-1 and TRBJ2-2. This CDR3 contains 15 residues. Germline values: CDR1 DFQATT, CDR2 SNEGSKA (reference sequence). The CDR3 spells CSARAALTQGGELFF.

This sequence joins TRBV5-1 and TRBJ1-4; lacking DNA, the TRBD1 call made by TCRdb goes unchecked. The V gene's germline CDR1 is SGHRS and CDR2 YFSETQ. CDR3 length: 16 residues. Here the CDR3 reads CASSFVTGGRNEKLFF.

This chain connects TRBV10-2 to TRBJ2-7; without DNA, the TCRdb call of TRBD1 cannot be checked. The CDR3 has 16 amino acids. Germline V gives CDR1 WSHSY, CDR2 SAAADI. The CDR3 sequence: CASRLSTGLVSYEQYF.

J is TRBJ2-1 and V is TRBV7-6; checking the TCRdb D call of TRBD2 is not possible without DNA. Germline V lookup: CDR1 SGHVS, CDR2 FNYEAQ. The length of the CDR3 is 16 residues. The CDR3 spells CASSIGTSGSYNEQFF.

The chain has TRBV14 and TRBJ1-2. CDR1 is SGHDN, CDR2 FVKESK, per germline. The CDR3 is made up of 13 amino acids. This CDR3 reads CASSSRPVYGYTF. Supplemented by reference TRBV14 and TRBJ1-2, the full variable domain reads EAGVTQFPSHSVIEKGQTVTLRCDPISGHDNLYWYRRVMGKEIKFLLHFVKESKQDESGMPNNRFLAERTGGTYSTLKVQPAELEDSGVYFCASSSRPVYGYTFGSGTRLTVV.

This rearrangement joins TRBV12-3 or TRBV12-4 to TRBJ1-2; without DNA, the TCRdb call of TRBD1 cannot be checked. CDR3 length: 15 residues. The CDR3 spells CASSNGQIFNYGYTF.

The CDR3 here is CASSPPASGRTGKKTQYF. The chain employs TRBV7-2 and TRBJ2-5; TCRdb names TRBD2, which stays unverified in the absence of DNA. The CDR3 has 18 amino acids. In germline, CDR1 is SGHTA, CDR2 FQGNSA.

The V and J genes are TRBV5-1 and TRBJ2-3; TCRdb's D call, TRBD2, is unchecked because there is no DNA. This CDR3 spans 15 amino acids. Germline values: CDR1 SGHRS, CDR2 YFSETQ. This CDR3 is CASRRTSENTDTQYF.

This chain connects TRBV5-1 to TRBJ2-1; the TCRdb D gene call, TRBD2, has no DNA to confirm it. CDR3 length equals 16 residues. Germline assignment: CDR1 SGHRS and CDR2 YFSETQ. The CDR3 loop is CASSPNVGAGEVRQFF.

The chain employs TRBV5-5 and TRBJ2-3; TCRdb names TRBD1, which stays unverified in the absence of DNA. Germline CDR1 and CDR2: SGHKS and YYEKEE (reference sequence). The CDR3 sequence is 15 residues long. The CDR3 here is CASSSRDISTDTQYF.

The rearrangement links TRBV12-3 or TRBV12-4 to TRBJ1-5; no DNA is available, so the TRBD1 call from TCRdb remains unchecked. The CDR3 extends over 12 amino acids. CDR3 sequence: CASSLRGQPQHF.

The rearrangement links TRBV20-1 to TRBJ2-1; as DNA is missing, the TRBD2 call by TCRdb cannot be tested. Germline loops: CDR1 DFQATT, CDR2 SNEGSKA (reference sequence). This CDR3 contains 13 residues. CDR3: CSVRRAGGSEQFF.

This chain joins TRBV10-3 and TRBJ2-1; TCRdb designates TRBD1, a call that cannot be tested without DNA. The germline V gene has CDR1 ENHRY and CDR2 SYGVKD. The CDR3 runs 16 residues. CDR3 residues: CAIKGAGPAGYNEQFF.